In its sample, the clone carrying this T cell receptor beta chain was seen once. This sample stems from a study of OX40 agonist ivuxolimab in advanced cancers. The assay was immunoSEQ multiplex PCR, and TCRdb's table has in-frame clones only and misses some. The sample holds 50,000 to 70,000 clones, under 90% seen once. Trimming cost V 8 bases and J 2 bases, with 10 bases left between them. The germline gives CDR1 MNHNY, CDR2 SVGAGI (reference sequence). The CDR3 sequence is 12 residues long. Excluded were patients having autoimmune disease history or systemic immunosuppression. This chain uses TRBV6-6 with TRBJ2-7, with D tentatively TRBD2 (5 bases). This clonotype was obtained from an adult with an advanced solid tumor such as melanoma, head and neck, liver or kidney cancer. The source material was CD4+ or CD8+ T cells sorted from blood, sampled in a trial of the OX40 agonist ivuxolimab. The CDR3 loop is CASSGSPYEQYF. In nucleotides, the CDR3 is TGTGCCAGCTCGGGGTCTCCCTACGAGCAGTACTTC.